Listed below are T cell receptor beta chains from one sample, sequenced in a study of cytomegalovirus exposure and HLA in healthy donors. Libraries were prepared by immunoSEQ multiplex PCR; TCRdb keeps only in-frame clonotypes and omits some of them. The sample has about 200,000 clones; the top ten hold less than 0.9%. The source material was PBMCs. Receptors originate from a boy aged 5-17 years in good health and CMV-seronegative. The CDR3 runs from the conserved cysteine through the conserved F or W. The D gene is left open where the match is weak.

D	V	length	J	DNA	CDR3
TRBD1	TRBV7-3	14	TRBJ2-7	TGTGCCAGCAGCCCGCAGGGGGCTTCCTACGAGCAGTACTTC	CASSPQGASYEQYF
TRBD1	TRBV7-2	14	TRBJ2-1	TGTGCCAGCAGCTTCGACGACAGGGGGGATGAGCAGTTCTTC	CASSFDDRGDEQFF
.	TRBV9	11	TRBJ1-2	TGTGCCAGCAGCGCGTCAGGGCGCTACACCTTC	CASSASGRYTF
.	TRBV27	12	TRBJ2-7	TGTGCCAGCAGTTTGACGGGCTACGAGCAGTACTTC	CASSLTGYEQYF
.	TRBV4-1	15	TRBJ1-3	TGCGCCAGCAGCCAAGTGGTGAGCTCTGGAAACACCATATATTTT	CASSQVVSSGNTIYF
.	TRBV6-5	15	TRBJ1-2	TGTGCCAGCAGTTACACGCAGGGTCGCTCCTATGGCTACACCTTC	CASSYTQGRSYGYTF
.	TRBV18	15	TRBJ1-1	TGTGCCAGCTCACCACCAGGACAGAGGAACACTGAAGCTTTCTTT	CASSPPGQRNTEAFF
.	TRBV6-1	16	TRBJ2-6	TGTGCCAGCAGTGATTTACGGAGCTCTGGGGCCAACGTCCTGACTTTC	CASSDLRSSGANVLTF
.	TRBV11-2	15	TRBJ2-1	TGTGCCAGCAGCTCGGTCCGGGGGAGAAACAATGAGCAGTTCTTC	CASSSVRGRNNEQFF
.	TRBV19	15	TRBJ1-1	TGTGCCAGTAGTACGGGGGTCCGGATGAACACTGAAGCTTTCTTT	CASSTGVRMNTEAFF
TRBD1	TRBV5-1	15	TRBJ1-2	TGCGCCAGCAGTACCTCGGGACAGAACCACTATGGCTACACCTTC	CASSTSGQNHYGYTF
.	TRBV25-1	12	TRBJ1-2	TGTGCCAGCAGATCGGGAGACGGTGGCTACACCTTC	CASRSGDGGYTF
.	TRBV7-6	17	TRBJ1-5	TGTGCCAGCAGCTTAGGGCCCCATCTAGGGGGTAATCAGCCCCAGCATTTT	CASSLGPHLGGNQPQHF
.	TRBV9	13	TRBJ1-1	TGTGCCAGCAGCGTAGAGTGGCACACTGAAGCTTTCTTT	CASSVEWHTEAFF
TRBD1	TRBV29-1	16	TRBJ1-2	TGCAGCGCGTTGGCGGCAAGACAGGGGCTATCCTATGGCTACACCTTC	CSALAARQGLSYGYTF
TRBD1	TRBV30	14	TRBJ1-2	TGTGCCTGGAAAGCACGGACAGGGGACTATGGCTACACCTTC	CAWKARTGDYGYTF
TRBD2	TRBV5-1	15	TRBJ2-1	TGCGCCAGCAGCTTGGTTGTTAGCGGGGGGGCGGAGCAGTTCTTC	CASSLVVSGGAEQFF
TRBD2	TRBV5-1	17	TRBJ2-5	TGCGCCAGCAGCTTATGGACTAGCGGGGTTCCGGAGGAGACCCAGTACTTC	CASSLWTSGVPEETQYF
TRBD1	TRBV6-5	13	TRBJ2-1	TGTGCCAGCAGAGGGACAGGGAACGATGAGCAGTTCTTC	CASRGTGNDEQFF
TRBD1	TRBV25-1	15	TRBJ1-2	TGTGCCAGCAGTGCCCAGGACAGGGGATATTATGGCTACACCTTC	CASSAQDRGYYGYTF
TRBD2	TRBV5-6	13	TRBJ2-1	TGTGCCAGCAGCTTGCGGGGGGGTAATGAGCAGTTCTTC	CASSLRGGNEQFF
TRBD1	TRBV2	15	TRBJ1-3	TGTGCCAGCAGTGAAGAATCCGGACAGGGTTACACCATATATTTT	CASSEESGQGYTIYF
TRBD1	TRBV30	17	TRBJ2-6	TGTGCCTGGAGCGAGGGACAGGGGGCGCAATGGGCCAACGTCCTGACTTTC	CAWSEGQGAQWANVLTF
TRBD1	TRBV9	18	TRBJ1-2	TGTGCCAGCAGCGTAGGGGGCGACAGGGGCCTGTATTCAGATGGCTACACCTTC	CASSVGGDRGLYSDGYTF
.	TRBV2	14	TRBJ2-7	TGTGCCAGCAGTGAGGGTCCAGGGGACTACGAGCAGTACTTC	CASSEGPGDYEQYF
TRBD1	TRBV7-9	15	TRBJ1-2	TGTGCCAGCAGCATGGGGGACAGGGCCTACTATGGCTACACCTTC	CASSMGDRAYYGYTF
TRBD1	TRBV6-5	16	TRBJ1-3	TGTGCCAGCAGTTATTCCTACAGGGGCGGTGGAAACACCATATATTTT	CASSYSYRGGGNTIYF
.	TRBV7-9	15	TRBJ1-1	TGTGCCAGCAGCTTATTGCGGGGGCAGGGCACTGAAGCTTTCTTT	CASSLLRGQGTEAFF
TRBD1	TRBV19	16	TRBJ1-4	TGTGCCAGTACCACCCTTAGGCCAGGGGGACGAGGAAAACTGTTTTTT	CASTTLRPGGRGKLFF
TRBD2	TRBV7-3	13	TRBJ2-1	TGTGCCAGCAGACTAGCGGGGGGAAGTGAGCAGTTCTTC	CASRLAGGSEQFF
TRBD2	TRBV6-1	15	TRBJ2-2	TGTGCCAGCAGTGAAACGGCGGGGGGTCACGGGGAGCTGTTTTTT	CASSETAGGHGELFF
.	TRBV5-1	13	TRBJ1-1	TGCGCCAGCAGACTAGACCCGAACACTGAAGCTTTCTTT	CASRLDPNTEAFF
TRBD2	TRBV2	18	TRBJ2-3	TGTGCCAGCAGATCCGGGACTAGCGGGGGCCTAAGCACAGATACGCAGTATTTT	CASRSGTSGGLSTDTQYF